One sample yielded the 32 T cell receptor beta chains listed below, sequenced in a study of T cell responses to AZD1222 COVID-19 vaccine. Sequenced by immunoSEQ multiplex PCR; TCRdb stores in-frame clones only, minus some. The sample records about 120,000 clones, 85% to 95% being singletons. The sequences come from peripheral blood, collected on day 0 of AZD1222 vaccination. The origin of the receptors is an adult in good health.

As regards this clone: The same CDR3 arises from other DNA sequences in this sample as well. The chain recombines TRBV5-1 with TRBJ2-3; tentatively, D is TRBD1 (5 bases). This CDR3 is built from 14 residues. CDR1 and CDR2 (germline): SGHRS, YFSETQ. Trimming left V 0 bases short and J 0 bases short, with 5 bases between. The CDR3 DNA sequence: TGCGCCAGCAGCTTGGGACAGAGCACAGATACGCAGTATTTT. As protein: CASSLGQSTDTQYF.

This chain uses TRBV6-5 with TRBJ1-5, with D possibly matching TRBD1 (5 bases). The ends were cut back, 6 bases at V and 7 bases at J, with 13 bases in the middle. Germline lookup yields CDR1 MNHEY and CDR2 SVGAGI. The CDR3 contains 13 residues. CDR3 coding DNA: TGTGCCAGCAGGATCAGGGAAGGACAGCCCCAGCATTTT. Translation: CASRIREGQPQHF.

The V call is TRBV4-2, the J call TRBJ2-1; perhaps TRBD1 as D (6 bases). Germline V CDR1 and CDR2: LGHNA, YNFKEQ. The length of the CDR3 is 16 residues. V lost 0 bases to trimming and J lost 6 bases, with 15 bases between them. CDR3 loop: CASSQDKQGRGNEQFF. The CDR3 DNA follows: TGTGCCAGCAGCCAAGATAAACAGGGAAGGGGCAATGAGCAGTTCTTC.

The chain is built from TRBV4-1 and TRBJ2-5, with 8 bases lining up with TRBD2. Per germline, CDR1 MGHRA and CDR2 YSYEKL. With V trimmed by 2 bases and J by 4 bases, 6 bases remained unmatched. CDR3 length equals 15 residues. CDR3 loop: CASSQRGLVLETQYF. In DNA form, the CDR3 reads TGCGCCAGCAGCCAAAGGGGACTAGTATTAGAGACCCAGTACTTC.

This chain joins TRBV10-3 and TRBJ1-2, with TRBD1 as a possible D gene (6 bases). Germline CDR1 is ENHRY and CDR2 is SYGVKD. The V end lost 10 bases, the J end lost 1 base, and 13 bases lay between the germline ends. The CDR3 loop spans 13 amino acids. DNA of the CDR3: TGTGCCACCGAGAAACAGGGTAACTATGGCTACACCTTC. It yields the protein CATEKQGNYGYTF.

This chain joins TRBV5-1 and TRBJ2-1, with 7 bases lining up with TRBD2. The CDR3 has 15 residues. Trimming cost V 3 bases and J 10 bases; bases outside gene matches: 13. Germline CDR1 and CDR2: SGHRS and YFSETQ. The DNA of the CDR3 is TGCGCCAGCAGCTCGGCGGGGGTCCACTCAGGGGAGCAGTTCTTC. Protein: CASSSAGVHSGEQFF.

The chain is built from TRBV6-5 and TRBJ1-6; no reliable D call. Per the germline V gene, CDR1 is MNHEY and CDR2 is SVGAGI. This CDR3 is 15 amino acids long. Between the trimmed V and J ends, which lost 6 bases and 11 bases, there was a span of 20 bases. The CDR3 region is CASRRFAVPAAPLHF. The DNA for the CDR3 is TGTGCCAGCAGACGATTTGCCGTTCCGGCGGCACCCCTCCACTTT.

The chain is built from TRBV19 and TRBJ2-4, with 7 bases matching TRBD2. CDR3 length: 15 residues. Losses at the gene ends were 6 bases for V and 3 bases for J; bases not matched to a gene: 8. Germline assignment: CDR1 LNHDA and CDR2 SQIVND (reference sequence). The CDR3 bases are TGTGCCAGTAGGAGAGGCGGGGGAGTCAAAAACATTCAGTACTTC. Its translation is CASRRGGGVKNIQYF.

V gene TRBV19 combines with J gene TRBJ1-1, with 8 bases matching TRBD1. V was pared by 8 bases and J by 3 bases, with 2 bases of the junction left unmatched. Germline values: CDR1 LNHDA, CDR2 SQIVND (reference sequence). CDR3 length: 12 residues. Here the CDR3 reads CASDRGDTEAFF. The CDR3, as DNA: TGTGCCAGTGACAGGGGCGACACTGAAGCTTTCTTT.

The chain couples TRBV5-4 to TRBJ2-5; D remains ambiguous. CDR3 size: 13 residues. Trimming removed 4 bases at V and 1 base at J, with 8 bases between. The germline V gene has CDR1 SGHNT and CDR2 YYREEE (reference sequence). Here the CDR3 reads CASSPTPQETQYF. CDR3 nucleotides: TGTGCCAGCAGCCCTACCCCCCAAGAGACCCAGTACTTC.

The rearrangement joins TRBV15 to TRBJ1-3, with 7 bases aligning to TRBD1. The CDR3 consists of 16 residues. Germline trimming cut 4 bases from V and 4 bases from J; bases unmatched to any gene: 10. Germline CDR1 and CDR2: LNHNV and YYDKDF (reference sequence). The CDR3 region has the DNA TGTGCCACCAGCACCGGGACAGTGGTGTCGGGAAACACCATATATTTT. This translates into CATSTGTVVSGNTIYF. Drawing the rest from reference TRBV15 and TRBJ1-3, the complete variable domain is DAMVIQNPRYQVTQFGKPVTLSCSQTLNHNVMYWYQQKSSQAPKLLFHYYDKDFNNEADTPDNFQSRRPNTSFCFLDIRSPGLGDTAMYLCATSTGTVVSGNTIYFGEGSWLTVV.

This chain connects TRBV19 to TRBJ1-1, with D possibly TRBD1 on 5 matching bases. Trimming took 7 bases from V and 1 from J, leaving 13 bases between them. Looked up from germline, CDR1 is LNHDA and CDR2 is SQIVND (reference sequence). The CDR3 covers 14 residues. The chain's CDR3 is CASIDRQKNTEAFF. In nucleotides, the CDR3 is TGTGCCAGTATTGATCGACAGAAGAACACTGAAGCTTTCTTT.

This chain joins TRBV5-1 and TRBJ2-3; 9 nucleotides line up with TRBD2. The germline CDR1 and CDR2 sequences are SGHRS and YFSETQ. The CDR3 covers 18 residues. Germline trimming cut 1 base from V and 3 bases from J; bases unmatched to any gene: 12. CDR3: CASSLISGSTVRTDTQYF. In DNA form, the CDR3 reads TGCGCCAGCAGCTTGATTAGCGGGAGTACGGTAAGGACAGATACGCAGTATTTT.

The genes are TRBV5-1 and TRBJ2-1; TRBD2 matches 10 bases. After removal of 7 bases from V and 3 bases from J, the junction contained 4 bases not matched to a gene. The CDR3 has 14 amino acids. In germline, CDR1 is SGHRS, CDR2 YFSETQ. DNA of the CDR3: TGCGCCAGCCGGACTAGCGGAGACTACAATGAGCAGTTCTTC. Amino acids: CASRTSGDYNEQFF.

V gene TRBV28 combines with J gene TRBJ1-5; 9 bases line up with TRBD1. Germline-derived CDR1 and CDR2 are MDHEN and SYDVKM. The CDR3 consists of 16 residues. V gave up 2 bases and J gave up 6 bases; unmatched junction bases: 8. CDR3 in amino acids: CASSLTRGTGSQPQHF. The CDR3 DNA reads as TGTGCCAGCAGTTTAACCCGCGGGACAGGGAGTCAGCCCCAGCATTTT.

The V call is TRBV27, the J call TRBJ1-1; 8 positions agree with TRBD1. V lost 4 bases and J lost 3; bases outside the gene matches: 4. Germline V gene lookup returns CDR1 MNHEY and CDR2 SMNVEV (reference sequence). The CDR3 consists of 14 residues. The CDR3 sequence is CASSSHRGDTEAFF. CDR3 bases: TGTGCCAGCAGTTCCCACAGGGGGGACACTGAAGCTTTCTTT.

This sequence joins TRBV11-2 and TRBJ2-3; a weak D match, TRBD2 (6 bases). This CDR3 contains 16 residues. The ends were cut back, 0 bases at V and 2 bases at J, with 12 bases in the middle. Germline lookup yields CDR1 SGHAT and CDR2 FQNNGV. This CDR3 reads CASSLDAGWVTDTQYF. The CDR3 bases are TGTGCCAGCAGCTTAGATGCGGGATGGGTCACAGATACGCAGTATTTT.

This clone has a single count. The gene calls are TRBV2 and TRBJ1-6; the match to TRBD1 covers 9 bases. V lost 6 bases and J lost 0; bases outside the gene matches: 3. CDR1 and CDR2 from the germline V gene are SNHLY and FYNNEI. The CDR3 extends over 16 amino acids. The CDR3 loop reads CASRDRGNSYNSPLHF. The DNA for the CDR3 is TGTGCCAGCAGAGACAGGGGGAACTCCTATAATTCACCCCTCCACTTT.

Written as DNA, the CDR3 is TGTGCCAGCTCACCACTAACGGGGGATAATGAGCAGTTCTTC. This gives the protein CASSPLTGDNEQFF. This chain uses TRBV18 with TRBJ2-1; the D gene is possibly TRBD2 (6 bases). The V end lost 1 base, the J end lost 7 bases, and 11 bases lay between the germline ends. The germline gives CDR1 KGHSH, CDR2 LQKENI. This CDR3 is built from 14 residues.

CDR3: CASSYEAGGPQTQYF. The CDR3 coding sequence is TGTGCCAGCAGTTACGAAGCGGGAGGGCCCCAGACCCAGTACTTC. This rearrangement joins TRBV6-5 to TRBJ2-5; 10 bases fit TRBD2. From germline, CDR1 is MNHEY and CDR2 SVGAGI. Losses at the gene ends were 2 bases for V and 6 bases for J; bases not matched to a gene: 6. The CDR3 is 15 residues long.

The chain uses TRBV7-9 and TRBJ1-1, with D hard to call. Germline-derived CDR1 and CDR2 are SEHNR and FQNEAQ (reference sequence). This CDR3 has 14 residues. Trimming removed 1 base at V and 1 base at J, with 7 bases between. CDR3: CASSLGRGNTEAFF. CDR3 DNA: TGTGCCAGCAGCTTAGGGCGGGGGAACACTGAAGCTTTCTTT.

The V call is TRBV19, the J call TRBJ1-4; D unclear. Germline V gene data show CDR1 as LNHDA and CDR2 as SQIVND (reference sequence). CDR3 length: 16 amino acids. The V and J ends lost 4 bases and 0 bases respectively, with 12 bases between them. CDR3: CASSNIDRATNEKLFF. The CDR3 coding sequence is TGTGCCAGTAGTAATATCGACCGAGCAACTAATGAAAAACTGTTTTTT.

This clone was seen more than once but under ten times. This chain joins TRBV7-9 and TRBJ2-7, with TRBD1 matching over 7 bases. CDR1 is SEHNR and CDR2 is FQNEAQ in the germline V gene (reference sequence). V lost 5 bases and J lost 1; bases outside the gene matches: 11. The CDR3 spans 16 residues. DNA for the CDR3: TGTGCCAGCAGCGCCAGGTTCCAGGGGGTATCCTACGAGCAGTACTTC. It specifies CASSARFQGVSYEQYF.

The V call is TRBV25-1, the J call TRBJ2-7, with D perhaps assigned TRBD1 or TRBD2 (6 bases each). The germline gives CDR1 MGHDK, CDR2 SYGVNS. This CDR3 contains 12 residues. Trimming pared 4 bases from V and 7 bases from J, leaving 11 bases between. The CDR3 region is CASSVGGGEQYF. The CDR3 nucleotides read TGTGCCAGCAGTGTCGGGGGCGGGGAGCAGTACTTC.

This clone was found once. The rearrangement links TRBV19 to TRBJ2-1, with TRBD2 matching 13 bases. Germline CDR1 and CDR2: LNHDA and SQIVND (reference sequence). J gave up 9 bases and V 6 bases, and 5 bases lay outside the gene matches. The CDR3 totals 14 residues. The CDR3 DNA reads TGTGCCAGTAGGAGGACTAGCGGGAGTAGTGAGCAGTTCTTC. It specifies CASRRTSGSSEQFF.

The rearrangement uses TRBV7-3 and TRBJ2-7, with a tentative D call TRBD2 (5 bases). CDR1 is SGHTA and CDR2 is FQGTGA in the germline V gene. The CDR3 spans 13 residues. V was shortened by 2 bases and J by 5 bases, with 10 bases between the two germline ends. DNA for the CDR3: TGTGCCAGCAGCTTAGAGGAGGAGGACGAGCAGTACTTC. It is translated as CASSLEEEDEQYF.

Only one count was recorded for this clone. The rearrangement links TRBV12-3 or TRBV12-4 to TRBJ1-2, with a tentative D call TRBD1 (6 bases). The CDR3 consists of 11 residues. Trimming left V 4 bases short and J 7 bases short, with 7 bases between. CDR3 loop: CASSSGVGYTF. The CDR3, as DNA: TGTGCCAGCAGTTCAGGGGTTGGCTACACCTTC.

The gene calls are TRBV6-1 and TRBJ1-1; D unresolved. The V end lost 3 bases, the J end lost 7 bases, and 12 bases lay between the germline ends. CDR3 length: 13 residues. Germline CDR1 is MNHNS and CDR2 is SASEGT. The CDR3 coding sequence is TGTGCCAGCAGTGAGATCGGTGATGTTGAAGCTTTCTTT. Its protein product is CASSEIGDVEAFF.

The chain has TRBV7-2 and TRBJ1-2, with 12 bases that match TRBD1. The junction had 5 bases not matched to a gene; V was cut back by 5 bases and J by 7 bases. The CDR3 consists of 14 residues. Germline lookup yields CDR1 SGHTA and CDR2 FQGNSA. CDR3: CASSRGQGAFGYTF. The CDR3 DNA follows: TGTGCCAGCAGCAGGGGACAGGGGGCTTTTGGCTACACCTTC.

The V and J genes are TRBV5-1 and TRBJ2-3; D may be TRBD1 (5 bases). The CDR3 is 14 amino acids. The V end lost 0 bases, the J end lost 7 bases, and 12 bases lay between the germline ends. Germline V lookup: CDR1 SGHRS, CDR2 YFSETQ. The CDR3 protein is CASSLAAQGHTQYF. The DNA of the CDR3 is TGCGCCAGCAGCTTGGCCGCGCAGGGCCATACGCAGTATTTT.

The DNA for the CDR3 is TGTGCCAGCAGTGACGGGACAGGGGTACGGACTGAAGCTTTCTTT. It specifies CASSDGTGVRTEAFF. The chain couples TRBV6-1 to TRBJ1-1; 10 nucleotides align to TRBD1. The CDR3 length is 15 residues. Per the germline V gene, CDR1 is MNHNS and CDR2 is SASEGT. Losses at the gene ends were 3 bases for V and 5 bases for J; bases not matched to a gene: 6.

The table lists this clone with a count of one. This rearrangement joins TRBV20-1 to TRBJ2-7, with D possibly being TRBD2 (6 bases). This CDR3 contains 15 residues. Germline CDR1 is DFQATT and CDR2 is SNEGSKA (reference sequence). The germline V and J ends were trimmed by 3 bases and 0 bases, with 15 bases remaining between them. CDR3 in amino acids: CSASLGGMSSYEQYF. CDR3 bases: TGCAGTGCTAGTCTAGGCGGGATGAGCTCCTACGAGCAGTACTTC.